The entry below describes one T cell receptor (beta chain). The CDR3 spans 14 residues. Trimming at V came to 6 bases and at J to 6 bases, leaving 2 bases not matched to a gene. Germline V gene sequence: CDR1 SNHLY, CDR2 FYNNEI. These data belong to a study of blood T cell repertoires in COVID-19. Study-wide background: COVID-19 samples, acute and convalescent, were from the United States, Italy and Spain. T cells, B-cell-depleted T cells, or PBMCs supplied cDNA or gDNA.

Per the study methods: The assay estimated nucleated cells by amplifying reference gene primers. Libraries were prepared by immunoSEQ multiplex PCR; TCRdb keeps only in-frame clonotypes and omits some of them. V and J calls and clone size follow that table, whereas D and trimming were derived from the DNA. Here the sample spans more than 85,000 clones, roughly 90% being singletons. The chain has TRBV2 and TRBJ2-2; 12 nucleotides line up with TRBD2. The receptor's source is a man aged 60 to 75 with acute or convalescent COVID-19. Sample: peripheral blood. In DNA, the CDR3 is TGTGCCAGCAGGAGACTAGCGGGAGCCGGGGAGCTGTTTTTT. It codes for CASRRLAGAGELFF. Full variable domain (rest looked up from reference TRBV2 and TRBJ2-2): EPEVTQTPSHQVTQMGQEVILRCVPISNHLYFYWYRQILGQKVEFLVSFYNNEISEKSEIFDDQFSVERPDGSNFTLKIRSTKLEDSAMYFCASRRLAGAGELFFGEGSRLTVL.